This T cell receptor (beta chain) appears in the sequencing data of a study of blood T cell repertoires in COVID-19. On the study more broadly: Sites across the United States, Italy and Spain contributed samples from acute and convalescent COVID-19. Sample material is recorded as cDNA or gDNA derived from T cells, B-cell-depleted T cells, or PBMCs.

The V gene's germline CDR1 is SEHNR and CDR2 FQNEAQ (reference sequence). Trimming removed 7 bases at V and 3 bases at J, with 18 bases between. The CDR3 is made up of 15 amino acids. Study processing details: For nucleated cells, counts were estimated from reference gene primer amplification. Sequencing was performed with immunoSEQ multiplex PCR; in TCRdb, only in-frame clones are kept and a portion is missing. V and J calls and clone size are as listed in that table; D and trimming were resolved from the DNA. The table lists around 300,000 clones, around four fifths of them singletons. The sample taken for sequencing was peripheral blood. The V and J genes are TRBV7-9 and TRBJ1-1; TRBD1 might be the D (6 bases). The receptor's source is a woman aged 45-59 years with active or convalescent COVID-19. The CDR3 DNA follows: TGTGCCAGCACCCCAAGGTCAGGGGAGCACACTGAAGCTTTCTTT. Its translation: CASTPRSGEHTEAFF. Drawing the rest from reference TRBV7-9 and TRBJ1-1, the complete variable domain is DTGVSQNPRHKITKRGQNVTFRCDPISEHNRLYWYRQTLGQGPEFLTYFQNEAQLEKSRLLSDRFSAERPKGSFSTLEIQRTEQGDSAMYLCASTPRSGEHTEAFFGQGTRLTVV.